This TCR beta chain originates from a study of blood T cell repertoires in COVID-19. Study background: Sample material is recorded as cDNA or gDNA derived from T cells, B-cell-depleted T cells, or PBMCs.

Per the original data handling: Amplification of reference gene primers provided the estimated nucleated cell counts. Assay used: immunoSEQ multiplex PCR; TCRdb lists only in-frame clones, some missing. From that table come the V and J calls and clone size; the DNA was used to work out D and trimming. This sample has 200,000 to 300,000 clones, with 80% to 90% found just once. The CDR3 covers 12 residues. Per germline, CDR1 KGHSH and CDR2 LQKENI. Between the trimmed V and J ends, which lost 3 bases and 7 bases, there was a span of 9 bases. Participants were aged about 18 to 89 years from 20 to 30 US areas.

The source material was PBMCs or T cells enriched from blood (not recorded which). The chain couples TRBV18 to TRBJ1-2; D uncertain. This receptor was obtained from a woman aged 25-40 years who had recovered from COVID-19. CDR3 residues: CASSPSAAGYTF. The CDR3 coding sequence is TGTGCCAGCTCACCTTCGGCGGCTGGCTACACCTTC.